The T cell receptor beta chain under discussion was sequenced for a study of T cells after yellow fever vaccination. Via MiXCR, TCRdb re-called the 5' RACE reads, giving one row per CDR3 protein. This table holds a few hundred thousand distinct CDR3 sequences, about 3.5% found once. V lost 5 bases, J lost 9 bases, and 5 bases stayed unmatched. CDR1 and CDR2 from the germline V gene are DFQATT and SNEGSKA (reference sequence). The CDR3 has 14 amino acids. The chain couples TRBV20-1 to TRBJ2-1; 15 positions agree with TRBD2. This receptor was identified in a man between 18 and 29 years old who received the YFV17D yellow fever vaccine. Material: PBMCs, obtained on the day of the yellow fever booster vaccination. CDR3 residues: CSAGLAGGPSEQFF. The CDR3 nucleotides read TGCAGTGCTGGACTAGCGGGGGGGCCTAGTGAGCAGTTCTTC.